This TCR beta chain was captured in a study of cytomegalovirus exposure and HLA in healthy donors. Study-wide findings and caveats: Within the data, a cluster of highly shared sequence variants was likely a sequencing artifact.

Donors showed nominal health when sampled, although they likely had unrecorded immune exposures. To note about this clone: Its matching antigen is unknown.

PCR was performed using 60 Vbeta and 13 Jbeta primers. The assay was immunoSEQ multiplex PCR, and TCRdb's table has in-frame clones only and misses some. The table records about 94,000 clones, 76% of them present only once. The ends lost 2 bases at V and 5 bases at J; junction bases unmatched: 11. The germline V gene encodes CDR1 MNHEY and CDR2 SVGAGI. The CDR3 covers 16 residues. This receptor was identified in a male donor in good health and CMV-seronegative. Sequenced material: PBMCs. This chain joins TRBV6-5 and TRBJ1-1, with TRBD1 matching over 7 bases. The CDR3 protein is CASSYLKRQGRTEAFF. The CDR3 DNA reads as TGTGCCAGCAGTTACCTAAAGCGACAGGGTAGGACTGAAGCTTTCTTT.